Listed below are T cell receptor beta chains from one sample, sequenced in a study of T cell responses to AZD1222 COVID-19 vaccine. Method: immunoSEQ multiplex PCR; TCRdb's copy keeps in-frame clones and lacks some. The data hold fewer than 130,000 clones, with about 85% observed a single time. Sample: peripheral blood, taken on day 0 of AZD1222 vaccination. The receptors were sampled from an adult in good health. CDR3s include the opening cysteine and the closing phenylalanine or tryptophan. D genes are given only for firm matches. The listing skips clone size in some rows; elsewhere it reads once, few, many or a size class.

-,TRBV5-1,TRBJ1-1,-,TGCGCCAGCAGCTTGGGGAGGGACATGAACACTGAAGCTTTCTTT,CASSLGRDMNTEAFF
TRBD1,TRBV14,TRBJ1-1,-,TGTGCCAGCAGCCAAAGGGGGCGGACTGAAGCTTTCTTT,CASSQRGRTEAFF
TRBD2,TRBV19,TRBJ2-1,-,TGTGCCAGTAGTGCAGAGACTAGCGGGGGGCCTAATGAGCAGTTCTTC,CASSAETSGGPNEQFF
-,TRBV5-5,TRBJ1-4,-,TGTGCCAGGCTCGTAAGCCCGGGCGGACTCTATAATGAAAAACTGTTTTTT,CARLVSPGGLYNEKLFF
-,TRBV29-1,TRBJ1-3,-,TGCAGCGTCGAGGCGGTCGGAAACACCATATATTTT,CSVEAVGNTIYF
TRBD1,TRBV9,TRBJ1-2,-,TGTGCCAGCAGCGCCCGGGACAGGGATGGCTACACCTTC,CASSARDRDGYTF
-,TRBV9,TRBJ2-2,-,TGTGCCAGCAGCGTTACGGGACAAGCCGGGGAGCTGTTTTTT,CASSVTGQAGELFF
-,TRBV12-3/TRBV12-4,TRBJ1-5,few,TGTGCCAGCAGTTTAAACAGTAATCAGCCCCAGCATTTT,CASSLNSNQPQHF
TRBD2,TRBV6-2/TRBV6-3,TRBJ2-5,once,TGTGCCAGCAGCTGGGCGGGGGTAGAGACCCAGTACTTC,CASSWAGVETQYF
TRBD2,TRBV19,TRBJ2-1,-,TGTGCCAGTAGGCGGGGGGCATTAGCGGGAGTTTCGTACAATGAGCAGTTCTTC,CASRRGALAGVSYNEQFF
-,TRBV5-1,TRBJ2-5,-,TGCGCCAGCAGCTTGTCACAGGGCCAAGAGACCCAGTACTTC,CASSLSQGQETQYF
-,TRBV28,TRBJ2-1,once,TGTGCCAGCACCCCTTTCTCCACAGGGTCCTACAATGAGCAGTTCTTC,CASTPFSTGSYNEQFF
TRBD1,TRBV11-2,TRBJ1-2,-,TGTGCCAGCAGCTTAGAGGCCAGGGGGAACTATGGCTACACCTTC,CASSLEARGNYGYTF
-,TRBV19,TRBJ1-2,-,TGTGCCACCCTCCGGGGGGATAACTATGGCTACACCTTC,CATLRGDNYGYTF
-,TRBV12-3/TRBV12-4,TRBJ1-2,-,TGTGCCAGCAGTGGGGGTGATGGCTACACCTTC,CASSGGDGYTF
TRBD1,TRBV2,TRBJ2-7,-,TGTGCCAGCAGGGGGAGCTGGGACAGGGGGGACGAGCAGTACTTC,CASRGSWDRGDEQYF
-,TRBV19,TRBJ1-1,-,TGTGCCAGTAGTCCGGCGGGGAGAACTGAAGCTTTCTTT,CASSPAGRTEAFF